The 3 T cell receptor beta chains below were found in one sample sequenced in a study of blood T cell repertoires in COVID-19. TCRdb keeps only in-frame clones here, not all; method: immunoSEQ multiplex PCR. The sample has around 70,000 clones, 70% to 85% seen once. Sequencing was performed on peripheral blood. Receptors originate from a woman aged 45 to 65 with acute or convalescent COVID-19.

Only a few counts were recorded for this clone. The chain joins TRBV1 to TRBJ2-5; the table's D call, TRBD1, was not checked against the DNA. TRBV1 is a pseudogene. The CDR3 loop spans 17 amino acids. The CDR3 reads CTSSQDLGPLFQETQYF. The CDR3 DNA reads as TGCACCAGCAGCCAAGATCTGGGGCCGTTGTTCCAAGAGACCCAGTACTTC.

V and J are TRBV27 and TRBJ1-4; D is perhaps TRBD1 (5 bases). Trimming took 1 base from V and 10 from J, leaving 19 bases between them. This CDR3 contains 16 residues. The germline gives CDR1 MNHEY, CDR2 SMNVEV (reference sequence). CDR3 region: CASSLLQASGGGKLFF. CDR3 bases: TGTGCCAGCAGTTTATTACAAGCCAGTGGGGGGGGAAAACTGTTTTTT.

This clone was seen once. The V gene is TRBV27, the J gene TRBJ1-5, with D tentatively TRBD1 (5 bases). Trimming took off 2 bases at V and 5 bases at J, with 7 bases between the two ends. The CDR3 totals 13 residues. Looked up from germline, CDR1 is MNHEY and CDR2 is SMNVEV (reference sequence). CDR3 sequence (DNA): TGTGCCAGCAGTTTAAAGGGGTATCAGCCCCAGCATTTT. Translation: CASSLKGYQPQHF.